Below, 7 T cell receptor beta chains from the same sample are listed, as sequenced in a study of CD8 T cells in ankylosing spondylitis. TCRdb analysed the 5' RACE reads with MiXCR anew, one entry per CDR3 protein. The table records around 340,000 distinct CDR3 sequences, under 15% of them present only once. Sequencing was performed on blood, either unsorted or a sorted T cell fraction (not recorded which). The receptors stem from a male donor with ankylosing spondylitis or in good health (not recorded which).

The V call is TRBV25-1, the J call TRBJ2-1, with D perhaps matching TRBD1 (6 bases). V lost 2 bases, J lost 4 bases, and 12 bases lay in between. The CDR3 is 15 amino acids. Germline V CDR1 and CDR2: MGHDK, SYGVNS. The CDR3 nucleotides are TGTGCCAGCAGTGAACCAGGGGCCGCTTACAATGAGCAGTTCTTC. Amino acid sequence: CASSEPGAAYNEQFF.

This chain links TRBV15 with TRBJ2-7; 10 positions match TRBD2. This CDR3 contains 15 residues. J was trimmed by 2 bases and V by 4 bases; bases with no gene match: 5. Per the germline V gene, CDR1 is LNHNV and CDR2 is YYDKDF (reference sequence). The CDR3: CATSKGSGGTYEQYF. CDR3 bases: TGTGCCACCAGCAAAGGTAGCGGGGGGACCTACGAGCAGTACTTC.

This clonotype was found a few times. The chain joins TRBV2 to TRBJ2-7; TRBD1 matches at 7 bases. The V gene end was trimmed by 7 bases and the J gene end by 0 bases; junction bases not matched to a gene: 18. CDR1 and CDR2 (germline): SNHLY, FYNNEI. The CDR3 covers 18 residues. CDR3 sequence (DNA): TGTGCCAGCAAACTCGGGGACAGTACCCACTCATCCTCCTACGAGCAGTACTTC. Residues: CASKLGDSTHSSSYEQYF.

This clonotype was seen a handful of times. V usage is TRBV27 and J usage is TRBJ1-6; no reliable D call. Trimming took 2 bases from V and 15 from J, leaving 14 bases between them. The germline V gene has CDR1 MNHEY and CDR2 SMNVEV (reference sequence). The CDR3 totals 13 residues. Here the CDR3 reads CASSLTTSFLLHF. For the CDR3, the DNA is TGTGCCAGCAGTTTAACAACCTCGTTTCTCCTCCACTTT.

V gene TRBV20-1 combines with J gene TRBJ2-1; TRBD2 matches 9 bases. Germline trimming cut 5 bases from V and 0 bases from J; bases unmatched to any gene: 2. CDR1 is DFQATT and CDR2 is SNEGSKA in the germline V gene (reference sequence). The CDR3 loop spans 14 amino acids. The CDR3 sequence: CSAYSGSSYNEQFF. CDR3 bases: TGCAGTGCTTATAGCGGGAGCTCCTACAATGAGCAGTTCTTC.

This clonotype was seen ten or more times. This chain uses TRBV30 with TRBJ1-5; TRBD1 matches 8 bases. Germline CDR1 and CDR2: GTSNPN and SVGIG (reference sequence). V gave up 5 bases and J gave up 3 bases; unmatched junction bases: 6. CDR3 length equals 14 residues. CDR3 bases: TGTGCCTGGGCAGGACAGGGAAACAATCAGCCCCAGCATTTT. Translation gives CAWAGQGNNQPQHF.

The chain couples TRBV10-3 to TRBJ1-2; TRBD1 might be the D (5 bases). Germline lookup yields CDR1 ENHRY and CDR2 SYGVKD. The CDR3 runs to 15 residues. V was pared by 7 bases and J by 8 bases, with 23 bases between. CDR3 sequence reads: CAINGGQGPFEGYTF. DNA of the CDR3: TGTGCCATCAATGGAGGGCAGGGTCCTTTCGAAGGCTACACCTTC.